These 12 T cell receptor beta chains were all obtained from the same sample, sequenced in a study of cytomegalovirus exposure and HLA in healthy donors (dated by TCRdb to about 2017). Libraries came from the immunoSEQ multiplex PCR assay. TCRdb re-hosts the immuneACCESS table, in-frame sequences only. Its copies lack some clones; in the studies checked, an unresolved V gene accounts for under half of them, and the cause for the rest is not known. The sample data list more than 120,000 clones, and roughly 87% of these were observed just once. 4.5% of the sample is in the top ten clones. Sequencing input: PBMCs. The receptor source for this set is a man aged 18 to 35 in good health and CMV-seropositive.

This chain connects TRBV27 to TRBJ1-1, with a possible D match to TRBD1 (6 bases). CDR3 length: 15 amino acids. Deletions cut 6 bases from V and 1 base from J, with 15 bases between. Per the germline V gene, CDR1 is MNHEY and CDR2 is SMNVEV (reference sequence). The CDR3 bases are TGTGCCAGCAGGTTAAACAGGGTGGGGAACACTGAAGCTTTCTTT. It translates to CASRLNRVGNTEAFF.

CDR3 DNA sequence: TGTGCCAGCAGACCCCGTGGAGGAGTATATGGCTACACCTTC. This codes for CASRPRGGVYGYTF. The chain uses TRBV6-5 and TRBJ1-2; D is ambiguous. Germline CDR1 MNHEY, CDR2 SVGAGI. The CDR3 sequence is 14 residues long. V dropped 6 bases and J dropped 5 bases, with 16 bases sitting between them.

This clone was recorded a few times. The V call is TRBV6-5, the J call TRBJ2-1; 9 bases are a match to TRBD2. Germline lookup yields CDR1 MNHEY and CDR2 SVGAGI. Trimming removed 2 bases from V and 4 bases from J; junction bases left unmatched: 3. This CDR3 has 15 residues. In nucleotides, the CDR3 is TGTGCCAGCAGTTACAGGCTAGCGGGGTACAATGAGCAGTTCTTC. Amino acids: CASSYRLAGYNEQFF.

The chain has TRBV5-4 and TRBJ1-1; D gene unclear. Germline CDR1 SGHNT, CDR2 YYREEE (reference sequence). This CDR3 has 14 amino acids. V lost 6 bases and J lost 3, with 15 bases in between. CDR3 residues: CASTTSIEDTEAFF. The CDR3 bases are TGTGCCAGCACCACCAGCATCGAGGACACTGAAGCTTTCTTT.

The chain couples TRBV27 to TRBJ1-1; tentatively, D is TRBD1 (5 bases). V lost 7 bases and J lost 1, with 10 bases in between. The germline V gene encodes CDR1 MNHEY and CDR2 SMNVEV (reference sequence). The CDR3 totals 13 residues. This CDR3 is CASTLRGNTEAFF. CDR3 DNA sequence: TGTGCCAGCACCTTAAGGGGGAACACTGAAGCTTTCTTT.

The rearrangement joins TRBV2 to TRBJ2-2; the D gene is possibly TRBD1 (6 bases). The CDR3 length is 13 residues. Trimming took 8 bases from V and 5 from J, leaving 12 bases between them. The germline V gene has CDR1 SNHLY and CDR2 FYNNEI. CDR3 in DNA: TGTGCCAGCGGGGGCGAGAGAACCGGGGAGCTGTTTTTT. Translating gives CASGGERTGELFF.

The V gene is TRBV19, the J gene TRBJ1-1; D gene unclear. CDR3 length: 13 residues. The V gene's germline CDR1 is LNHDA and CDR2 SQIVND (reference sequence). Trimming shortened V by 3 bases and J by 6 bases, and 11 bases separated the two germline ends. The CDR3 loop is CASSIGLGPEAFF. The CDR3 DNA reads as TGTGCCAGTAGTATTGGCCTGGGCCCTGAAGCTTTCTTT.

The chain employs TRBV7-9 and TRBJ2-3; 13 nucleotides match TRBD2. This CDR3 is built from 15 residues. The V gene's germline CDR1 is SEHNR and CDR2 FQNEAQ (reference sequence). Unmatched junction bases numbered 8, after V lost 4 bases and J lost 10 bases. CDR3 region: CASSWGLAGRYPQYF. The CDR3 nucleotides are TGTGCCAGCAGCTGGGGACTAGCGGGACGTTACCCGCAGTATTTT.

The chain links TRBV9 to TRBJ2-1; TRBD2 agrees at 8 bases. The CDR3 length is 16 residues. Germline loops: CDR1 SGDLS, CDR2 YYNGEE. With V trimmed by 0 bases and J by 2 bases, 4 bases remained unmatched. The CDR3 here is CASSVGPGGAYNEQFF. CDR3 bases: TGTGCCAGCAGCGTAGGTCCGGGGGGGGCCTACAATGAGCAGTTCTTC.

This chain joins TRBV5-1 and TRBJ2-2; unclear D gene. The CDR3 has 15 residues. The germline CDR1 and CDR2 sequences are SGHRS and YFSETQ. The V gene lost 7 bases and the J gene lost 4 bases, with 17 bases spanning the gap. The chain's CDR3 is CASCDNPTTTGELFF. The CDR3 region has the DNA TGCGCCAGCTGCGACAACCCCACAACCACCGGGGAGCTGTTTTTT.

The chain is built from TRBV5-5 and TRBJ2-3; D may be TRBD2 (5 bases). Germline CDR1 SGHKS, CDR2 YYEKEE (reference sequence). Between the trimmed V and J ends, which lost 0 bases and 1 base, there was a span of 6 bases. The CDR3 contains 14 residues. The CDR3 bases are TGTGCCAGCAGCTTGGCCGGGGGCACAGATACGCAGTATTTT. Protein product: CASSLAGGTDTQYF.

This sequence joins TRBV5-6 and TRBJ2-1; 7 bases fit TRBD1. V shed 3 bases and J 9 bases; nucleotides not matched to a gene: 12. Germline V gene sequence: CDR1 SGHDT, CDR2 YYEEEE. The CDR3 is made up of 15 amino acids. CDR3 in amino acids: CASSSRGGTRLEQFF. The CDR3 region has the DNA TGTGCCAGCAGCTCCCGAGGGGGCACCCGCCTTGAGCAGTTCTTC.